These 22 T cell receptor beta chains were all obtained from the same sample, sequenced in a study of blood T cell repertoires in COVID-19. Sequenced by immunoSEQ multiplex PCR; TCRdb stores in-frame clones only, minus some. The sample consists of 55,000 to 80,000 clones, around 73% of them appearing once. The source material was peripheral blood. All receptors derive from a man in his fifties or sixties with COVID-19, enrolled during active disease.

The chain joins TRBV7-9 to TRBJ1-1; D might be TRBD1 (5 bases). This CDR3 spans 13 amino acids. Germline V gene lookup returns CDR1 SEHNR and CDR2 FQNEAQ (reference sequence). Trimming left V 3 bases short and J 1 base short, with 6 bases between. This CDR3 reads CASSFQGNTEAFF. The CDR3 DNA is TGTGCCAGCAGCTTCCAGGGGAACACTGAAGCTTTCTTT.

The CDR3 DNA is TGTGCCAGCAGTTCTACTCGAGGGGCCAACGTCCTGACTTTC. Its protein product is CASSSTRGANVLTF. V gene TRBV28 combines with J gene TRBJ2-6, with D unresolved. Germline CDR1 MDHEN, CDR2 SYDVKM. The ends were cut back, 4 bases at V and 4 bases at J, with 8 bases in the middle. This CDR3 has 14 amino acids.

This sequence joins TRBV7-2 and TRBJ2-5; TRBD2 is a possible D gene (6 bases). CDR3 size: 13 residues. The germline CDR1 and CDR2 sequences are SGHTA and FQGNSA. V was shortened by 7 bases and J by 3 bases, with 12 bases between the two germline ends. In DNA, the CDR3 is TGTGCCAGCAACCCTGAGCGGGAAGAGACCCAGTACTTC. This gives the protein CASNPEREETQYF.

The chain recombines TRBV7-2 with TRBJ2-1, with D possibly being TRBD1 (5 bases). Germline V gene sequence: CDR1 SGHTA, CDR2 FQGNSA. Trimming stripped 2 bases from V and 5 bases from J, with 16 bases between. CDR3 length equals 16 residues. The CDR3: CASSLFGGSGNNEQFF. The CDR3 DNA follows: TGTGCCAGCAGCTTATTCGGCGGATCAGGGAACAATGAGCAGTTCTTC.

The J gene is TRBJ2-3, the V gene TRBV9, with TRBD2 identical over 8 bases. CDR1 is SGDLS and CDR2 is YYNGEE in the germline V gene. The J segment lost 2 bases and the V segment lost 3 bases, leaving 8 bases of the junction unmatched. The length of the CDR3 is 16 residues. The CDR3, as DNA: TGTGCCAGCAGCGCCGCCGGGACTAGTTTCACAGATACGCAGTATTTT. This encodes CASSAAGTSFTDTQYF.

This clone appeared a few times. The chain is built from TRBV5-5 and TRBJ1-5; D is uncertain. The length of the CDR3 is 16 residues. Trimming stripped 0 bases from V and 0 bases from J, with 10 bases between. CDR1 and CDR2 from the germline V gene are SGHKS and YYEKEE (reference sequence). CDR3 sequence: CASSLAPRGSNQPQHF. Written as DNA, the CDR3 is TGTGCCAGCAGCTTGGCACCTCGGGGTAGCAATCAGCCCCAGCATTTT.

This clone occurred many times. The CDR3 sequence is CASSSGTGEYSNQPQHF. Here the CDR3 DNA reads TGTGCCAGTAGTTCCGGGACGGGGGAATATAGCAATCAGCCCCAGCATTTT. The chain links TRBV19 to TRBJ1-5; a possible D gene is TRBD1 (5 bases). V lost 5 bases to trimming and J lost 0 bases, with 17 bases between them. The germline CDR1 and CDR2 sequences are LNHDA and SQIVND (reference sequence). CDR3 length: 17 amino acids.

V and J are TRBV27 and TRBJ2-5; weak D call: TRBD2 (5 bases). The CDR3 is 17 amino acids. Germline V gene lookup returns CDR1 MNHEY and CDR2 SMNVEV (reference sequence). Trimming removed 2 bases from V and 1 base from J, with 17 bases in between. CDR3 region: CASSLRVGLAFQETQYF. As DNA, the CDR3 is TGTGCCAGCAGTTTAAGGGTTGGGCTAGCCTTCCAAGAGACCCAGTACTTC.

The gene calls are TRBV7-6 and TRBJ2-2; 8 bases match TRBD1. Germline CDR1 reads SGHVS; CDR2 reads FNYEAQ. Trimming cost V 5 bases and J 2 bases; bases outside gene matches: 7. There are 16 residues in the CDR3. CDR3 in amino acids: CASSPDRGGNTGELFF. CDR3 DNA sequence: TGTGCCAGCAGCCCCGACAGGGGAGGTAACACCGGGGAGCTGTTTTTT.

Remarks on this clone: One end of the junction does not line up with germline, which may come from a read error. This chain uses TRBV13 with TRBJ2-1, with 13 bases that match TRBD2. The CDR3 runs 17 residues. Germline V gives CDR1 PRHDT, CDR2 FYEKMQ (reference sequence). CDR3 sequence reads: CASSLGLAGVSYNEQFF. CDR3 bases: TGTGCCAGCAGCCTAGGACTAGCGGGAGTCTCCTACAATGAGCAGTTCTTC.

The genes are TRBV5-5 and TRBJ1-2, with unresolved D. V lost 0 bases, J lost 5 bases, and 8 bases lay in between. CDR1 and CDR2 (germline): SGHKS, YYEKEE (reference sequence). The CDR3 runs 13 residues. The DNA for the CDR3 is TGTGCCAGCAGCTTGGACCGGGAGTATGGCTACACCTTC. It yields the protein CASSLDREYGYTF.

As DNA, the CDR3 is TGTGCCAGCAGTGAAGAGGGCGGGAGGTCTGGAAACACCATATATTTT. Protein product: CASSEEGGRSGNTIYF. The V and J genes are TRBV2 and TRBJ1-3; D not certain. The CDR3 has 16 amino acids. The germline V and J ends were trimmed by 1 base and 1 base, with 11 bases remaining between them. Per the germline V gene, CDR1 is SNHLY and CDR2 is FYNNEI.

The CDR3 spells CASSLNPGGATGELFF. DNA of the CDR3: TGTGCCAGCAGCTTAAACCCGGGAGGGGCCACCGGGGAGCTGTTTTTT. This sequence joins TRBV7-3 and TRBJ2-2, with 8 positions matching TRBD2. Germline V gene data show CDR1 as SGHTA and CDR2 as FQGTGA. This CDR3 spans 16 amino acids. The J segment lost 4 bases and the V segment lost 1 base, leaving 5 bases of the junction unmatched.

This clone was found once. The V and J genes are TRBV6-5 and TRBJ2-1; D is perhaps TRBD1 (5 bases). The CDR3 extends over 15 amino acids. Germline lookup yields CDR1 MNHEY and CDR2 SVGAGI. Trimming removed 6 bases from V and 0 bases from J, with 12 bases in between. CDR3 sequence (DNA): TGTGCCAGCAGGACAGCGTTAAGCTCCTACAATGAGCAGTTCTTC. Its translation is CASRTALSSYNEQFF.

The CDR3 loop is CASSFLALYEQYF. The CDR3 DNA is TGTGCCAGCAGCTTTTTAGCTTTGTACGAGCAGTACTTC. The V call is TRBV11-2, the J call TRBJ2-7; no firm D call. The V end lost 3 bases, the J end lost 4 bases, and 10 bases lay between the germline ends. The CDR3 has 13 amino acids. CDR1 and CDR2 from the germline V gene are SGHAT and FQNNGV.

The chain links TRBV11-2 to TRBJ2-1, with unresolved D. CDR1 is SGHAT, CDR2 FQNNGV, per germline. This CDR3 has 13 residues. Trimming pared 2 bases from V and 7 bases from J, leaving 9 bases between. For the CDR3, the DNA is TGTGCCAGCAGCTTACTAAGAATAAATGAGCAGTTCTTC. Translating gives CASSLLRINEQFF.

This clone was counted between two and nine times. The V and J genes are TRBV7-9 and TRBJ2-3, with 9 bases aligning to TRBD2. The length of the CDR3 is 15 residues. The trim removed 3 bases at V and 4 bases at J, leaving 5 bases unmatched. Looked up from germline, CDR1 is SEHNR and CDR2 is FQNEAQ (reference sequence). The chain's CDR3 is CASSFGGGVADTQYF. CDR3 coding DNA: TGTGCCAGCAGCTTCGGCGGGGGGGTGGCAGATACGCAGTATTTT.

The gene calls are TRBV29-1 and TRBJ1-1; tentative D call: TRBD1 (6 bases). CDR3 length: 14 amino acids. Between the trimmed V and J ends, which lost 8 bases and 5 bases, there was a span of 21 bases. CDR1 SQVTM and CDR2 ANQGSEA come from the germline V gene. CDR3 in amino acids: CSLSGEWGKTEAFF. The CDR3, as DNA: TGCAGCCTATCAGGGGAGTGGGGGAAGACTGAAGCTTTCTTT.

The chain links TRBV27 to TRBJ1-1; D gene unclear. The germline gives CDR1 MNHEY, CDR2 SMNVEV (reference sequence). This CDR3 region has 15 residues. V was cut by 0 bases and J by 6 bases, with 14 bases left in between. The CDR3 is CASSLSAAAPSEAFF. The CDR3 nucleotides are TGTGCCAGCAGTTTATCCGCCGCGGCCCCCTCTGAAGCTTTCTTT.

The chain joins TRBV6-5 to TRBJ1-5; 7 bases are shared with TRBD1. CDR1 and CDR2 (germline): MNHEY, SVGAGI. V dropped 6 bases and J dropped 3; count of bases not matched to a gene: 5. The CDR3 is 14 amino acids. Here the CDR3 reads CASSYRGLNQPQHF. In DNA, the CDR3 is TGTGCCAGCAGCTACAGGGGTCTCAATCAGCCCCAGCATTTT.

The chain couples TRBV10-3 to TRBJ2-7; possible D gene TRBD1, 6 bases. Between the trimmed V and J ends, which lost 11 bases and 3 bases, there was a span of 8 bases. The CDR3 consists of 10 residues. From germline, CDR1 is ENHRY and CDR2 SYGVKD. CDR3 sequence reads: CASRGYEQYF. CDR3 nucleotides: TGTGCCTCCAGGGGCTACGAGCAGTACTTC.

The chain has TRBV7-3 and TRBJ2-3; TRBD2 aligns across 9 bases. Per the germline V gene, CDR1 is SGHTA and CDR2 is FQGTGA. With 5 bases clipped from V and 5 bases from J, the junction kept 11 bases outside the gene matches. This CDR3 comprises 16 residues. The DNA for the CDR3 is TGTGCCAGCAGCCAGGGGTTAGCGGGGGTTCAAGATACGCAGTATTTT. Encoded protein: CASSQGLAGVQDTQYF.